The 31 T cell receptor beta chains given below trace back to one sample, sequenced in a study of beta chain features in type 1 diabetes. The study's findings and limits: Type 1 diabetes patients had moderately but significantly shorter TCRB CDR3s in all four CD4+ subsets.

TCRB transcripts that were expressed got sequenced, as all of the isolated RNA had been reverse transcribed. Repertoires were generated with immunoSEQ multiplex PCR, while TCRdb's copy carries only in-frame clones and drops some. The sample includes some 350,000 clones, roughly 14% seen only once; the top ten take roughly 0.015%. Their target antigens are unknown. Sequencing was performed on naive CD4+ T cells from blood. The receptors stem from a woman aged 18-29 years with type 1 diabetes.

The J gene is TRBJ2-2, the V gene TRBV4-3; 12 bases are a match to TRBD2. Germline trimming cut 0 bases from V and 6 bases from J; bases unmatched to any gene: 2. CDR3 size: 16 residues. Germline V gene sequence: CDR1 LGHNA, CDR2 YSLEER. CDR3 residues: CASSQEWTSGAGELFF. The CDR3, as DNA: TGCGCCAGCAGCCAAGAGTGGACTAGCGGGGCCGGGGAGCTGTTTTTT.

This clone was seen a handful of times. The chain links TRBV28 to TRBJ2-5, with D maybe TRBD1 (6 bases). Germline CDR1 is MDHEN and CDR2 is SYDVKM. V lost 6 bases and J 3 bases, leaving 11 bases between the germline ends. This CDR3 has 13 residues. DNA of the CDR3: TGTGCCAGCAGGGATTACAGGGAAGAGACCCAGTACTTC. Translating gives CASRDYREETQYF.

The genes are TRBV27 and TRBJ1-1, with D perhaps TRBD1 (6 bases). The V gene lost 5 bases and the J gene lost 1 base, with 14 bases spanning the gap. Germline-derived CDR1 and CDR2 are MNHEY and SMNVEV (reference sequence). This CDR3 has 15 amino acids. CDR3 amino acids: CASSVLQGGNTEAFF. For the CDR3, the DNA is TGTGCCAGCAGTGTGCTTCAAGGGGGGAACACTGAAGCTTTCTTT.

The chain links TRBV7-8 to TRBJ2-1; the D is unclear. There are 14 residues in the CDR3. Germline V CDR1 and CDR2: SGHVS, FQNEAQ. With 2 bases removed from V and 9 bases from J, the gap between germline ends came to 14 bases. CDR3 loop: CASSLLESVGEQFF. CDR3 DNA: TGTGCCAGCAGCTTACTAGAATCCGTGGGTGAGCAGTTCTTC.

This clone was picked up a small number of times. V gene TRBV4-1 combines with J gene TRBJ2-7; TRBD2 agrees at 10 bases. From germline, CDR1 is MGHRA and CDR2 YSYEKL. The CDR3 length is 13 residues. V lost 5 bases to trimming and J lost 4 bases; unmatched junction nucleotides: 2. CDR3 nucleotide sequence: TGCGCCAGCAGCTTAGCGGGAGGTTACGAGCAGTACGTC. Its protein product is CASSLAGGYEQYV.

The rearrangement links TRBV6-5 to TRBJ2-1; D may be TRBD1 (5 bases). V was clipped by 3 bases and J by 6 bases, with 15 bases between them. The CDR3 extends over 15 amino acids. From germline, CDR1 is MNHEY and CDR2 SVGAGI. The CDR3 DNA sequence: TGTGCCAGCAGTTATGGTCAGGGCCCGAGCAATGAGCAGTTCTTC. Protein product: CASSYGQGPSNEQFF.

Here the CDR3 reads CASTLLGPGTDTQYF. The CDR3 bases are TGTGCCAGCACTCTACTGGGGCCCGGCACAGATACGCAGTATTTT. The J gene is TRBJ2-3, the V gene TRBV7-2; tentatively, D is TRBD1 (5 bases). Germline V gene data show CDR1 as SGHTA and CDR2 as FQGNSA. The CDR3 runs 15 residues. Trimming removed 7 bases at V and 1 base at J, with 15 bases between.

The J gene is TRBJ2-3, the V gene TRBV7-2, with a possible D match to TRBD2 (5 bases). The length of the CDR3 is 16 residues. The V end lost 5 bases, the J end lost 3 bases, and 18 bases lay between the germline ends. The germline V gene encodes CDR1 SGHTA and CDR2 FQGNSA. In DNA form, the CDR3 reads TGTGCCAGCAGCCCGTGGGGAGCTGGCATGACAGATACGCAGTATTTT. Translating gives CASSPWGAGMTDTQYF. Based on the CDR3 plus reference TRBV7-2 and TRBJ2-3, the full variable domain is GAGVSQSPSNKVTEKGKDVELRCDPISGHTALYWYRQSLGQGLEFLIYFQGNSAPDKSGLPSDRFSAERTGGSVSTLTIQRTQQEDSAVYLCASSPWGAGMTDTQYFGPGTRLTVL.

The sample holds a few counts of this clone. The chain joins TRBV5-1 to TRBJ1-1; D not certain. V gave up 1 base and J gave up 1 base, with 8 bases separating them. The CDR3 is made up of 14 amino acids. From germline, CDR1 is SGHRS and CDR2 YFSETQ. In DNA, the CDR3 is TGCGCCAGCAGCTTGACTATCCCGAACACTGAAGCTTTCTTT. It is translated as CASSLTIPNTEAFF.

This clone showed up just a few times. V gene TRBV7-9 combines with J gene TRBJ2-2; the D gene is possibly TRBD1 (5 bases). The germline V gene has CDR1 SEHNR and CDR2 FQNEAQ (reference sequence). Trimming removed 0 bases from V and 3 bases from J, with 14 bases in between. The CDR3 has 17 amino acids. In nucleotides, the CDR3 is TGTGCCAGCAGCTTAGCGATGGGGCTGGAGCACACCGGGGAGCTGTTTTTT. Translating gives CASSLAMGLEHTGELFF. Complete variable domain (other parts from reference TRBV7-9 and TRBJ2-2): DTGVSQNPRHKITKRGQNVTFRCDPISEHNRLYWYRQTLGQGPEFLTYFQNEAQLEKSRLLSDRFSAERPKGSFSTLEIQRTEQGDSAMYLCASSLAMGLEHTGELFFGEGSRLTVL.

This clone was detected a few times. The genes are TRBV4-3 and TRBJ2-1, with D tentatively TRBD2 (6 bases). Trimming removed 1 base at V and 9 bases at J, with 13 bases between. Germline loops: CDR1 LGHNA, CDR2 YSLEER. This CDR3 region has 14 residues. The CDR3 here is CASSQVGRDGEQFF. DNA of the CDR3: TGCGCCAGCAGCCAAGTGGGGCGGGACGGTGAGCAGTTCTTC.

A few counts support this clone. The CDR3 sequence: CATSRVFGTANTDTQYF. DNA of the CDR3: TGTGCCACCAGCAGAGTATTCGGGACAGCGAACACAGATACGCAGTATTTT. The chain couples TRBV15 to TRBJ2-3, with TRBD1 identical over 7 bases. The CDR3 consists of 17 residues. V lost 1 base to trimming and J lost 2 bases; unmatched junction nucleotides: 9. Per the germline V gene, CDR1 is LNHNV and CDR2 is YYDKDF (reference sequence).

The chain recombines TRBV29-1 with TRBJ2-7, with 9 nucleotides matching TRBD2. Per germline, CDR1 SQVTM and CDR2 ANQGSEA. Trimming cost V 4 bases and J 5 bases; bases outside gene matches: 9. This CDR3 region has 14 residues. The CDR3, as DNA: TGCAGCGTTGTGGCGACTAGCGGTGGGGACGAGCAGTACTTC. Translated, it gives CSVVATSGGDEQYF.

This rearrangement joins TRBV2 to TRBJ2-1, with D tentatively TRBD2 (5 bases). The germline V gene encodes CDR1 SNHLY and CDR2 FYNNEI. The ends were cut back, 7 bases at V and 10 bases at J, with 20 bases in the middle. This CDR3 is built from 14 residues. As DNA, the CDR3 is TGTGCCAGCACCTTACTAGACTCGGCTGGGGAGCAGTTCTTC. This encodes CASTLLDSAGEQFF.

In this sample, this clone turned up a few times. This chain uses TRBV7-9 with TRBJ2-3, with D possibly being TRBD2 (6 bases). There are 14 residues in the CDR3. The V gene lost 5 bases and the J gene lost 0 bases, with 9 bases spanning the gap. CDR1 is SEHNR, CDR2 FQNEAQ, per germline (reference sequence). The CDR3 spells CASSHSGSTDTQYF. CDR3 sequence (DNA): TGTGCCAGCAGCCATAGCGGTAGCACAGATACGCAGTATTTT.

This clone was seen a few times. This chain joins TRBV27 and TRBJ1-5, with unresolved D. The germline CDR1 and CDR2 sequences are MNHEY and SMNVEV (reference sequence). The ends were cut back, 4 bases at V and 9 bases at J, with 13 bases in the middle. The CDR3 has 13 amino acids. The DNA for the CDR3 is TGTGCCAGCAGTTCCCCTGGCCGGGGGCCCCAGCATTTT. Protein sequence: CASSSPGRGPQHF.

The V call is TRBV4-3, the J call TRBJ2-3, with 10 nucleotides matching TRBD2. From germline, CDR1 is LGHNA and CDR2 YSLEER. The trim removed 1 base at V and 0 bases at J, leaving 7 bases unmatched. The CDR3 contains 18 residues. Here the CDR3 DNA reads TGCGCCAGCAGCCAAGCAACCGGGACTAGCGTTAGCACAGATACGCAGTATTTT. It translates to CASSQATGTSVSTDTQYF.

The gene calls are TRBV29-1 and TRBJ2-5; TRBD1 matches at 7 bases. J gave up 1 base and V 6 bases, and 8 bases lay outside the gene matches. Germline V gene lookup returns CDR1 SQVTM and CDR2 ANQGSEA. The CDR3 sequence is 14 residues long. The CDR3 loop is CSVRSGTAQETQYF. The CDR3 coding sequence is TGCAGCGTACGTTCCGGGACAGCCCAAGAGACCCAGTACTTC.

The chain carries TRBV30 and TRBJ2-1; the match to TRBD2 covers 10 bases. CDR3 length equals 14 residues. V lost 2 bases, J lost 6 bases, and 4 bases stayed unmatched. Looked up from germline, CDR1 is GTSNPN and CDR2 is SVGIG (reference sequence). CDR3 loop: CAWSRLAGVNEQFF. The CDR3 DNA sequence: TGTGCCTGGAGTCGGCTAGCGGGAGTCAATGAGCAGTTCTTC.

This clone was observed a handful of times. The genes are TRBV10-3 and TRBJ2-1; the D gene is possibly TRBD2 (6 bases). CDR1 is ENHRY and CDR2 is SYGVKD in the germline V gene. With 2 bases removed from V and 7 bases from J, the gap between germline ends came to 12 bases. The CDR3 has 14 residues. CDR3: CAISEMGLTNEQFF. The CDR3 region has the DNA TGTGCCATCAGTGAGATGGGACTTACGAATGAGCAGTTCTTC.

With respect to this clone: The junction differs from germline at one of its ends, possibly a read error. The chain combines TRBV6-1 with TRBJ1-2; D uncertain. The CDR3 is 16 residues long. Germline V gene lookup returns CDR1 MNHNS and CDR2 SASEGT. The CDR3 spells CAISESTQRETAGYTF. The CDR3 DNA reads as TGTGCCATCAGTGAGTCGACTCAACGGGAGACGGCTGGCTACACCTTC.

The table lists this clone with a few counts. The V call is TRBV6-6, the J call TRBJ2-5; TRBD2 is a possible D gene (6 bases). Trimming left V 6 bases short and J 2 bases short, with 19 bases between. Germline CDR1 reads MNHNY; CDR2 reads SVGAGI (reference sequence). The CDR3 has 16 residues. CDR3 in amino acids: CASRQTGRGRQETQYF. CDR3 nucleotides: TGTGCCAGCAGACAAACTGGCCGGGGGAGACAAGAGACCCAGTACTTC.

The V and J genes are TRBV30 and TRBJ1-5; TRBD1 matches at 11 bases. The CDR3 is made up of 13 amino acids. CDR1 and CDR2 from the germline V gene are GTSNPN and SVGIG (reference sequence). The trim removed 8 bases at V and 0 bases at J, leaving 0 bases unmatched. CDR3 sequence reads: CAGTGGSNQPQHF. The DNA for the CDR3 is TGTGCCGGGACAGGGGGTAGCAATCAGCCCCAGCATTTT.

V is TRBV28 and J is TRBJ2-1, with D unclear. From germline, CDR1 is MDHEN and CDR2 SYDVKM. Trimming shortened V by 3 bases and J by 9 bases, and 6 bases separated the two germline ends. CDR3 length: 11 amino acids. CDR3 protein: CASSLASEQFF. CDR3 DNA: TGTGCCAGCAGTTTGGCATCTGAGCAGTTCTTC.

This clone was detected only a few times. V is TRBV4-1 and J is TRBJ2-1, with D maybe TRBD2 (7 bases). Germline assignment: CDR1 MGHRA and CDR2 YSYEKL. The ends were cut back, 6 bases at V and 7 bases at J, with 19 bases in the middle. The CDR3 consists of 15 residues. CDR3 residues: CASSEGGLGVNEQFF. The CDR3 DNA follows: TGCGCCAGCAGTGAGGGGGGGCTGGGGGTAAATGAGCAGTTCTTC.

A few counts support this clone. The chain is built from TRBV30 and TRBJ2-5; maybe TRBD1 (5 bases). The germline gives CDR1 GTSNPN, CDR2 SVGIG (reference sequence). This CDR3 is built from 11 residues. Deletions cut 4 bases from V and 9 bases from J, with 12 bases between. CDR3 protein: CAWTLVGAQYF. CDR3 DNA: TGTGCCTGGACCTTAGTAGGGGCCCAGTACTTC. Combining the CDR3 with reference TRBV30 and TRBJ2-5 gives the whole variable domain SQTIHQWPATLVQPVGSPLSLECTVEGTSNPNLYWYRQAAGRGLQLLFYSVGIGQISSEVPQNLSASRPQDRQFILSSKKLLLSDSGFYLCAWTLVGAQYFGPGTRLLVL.

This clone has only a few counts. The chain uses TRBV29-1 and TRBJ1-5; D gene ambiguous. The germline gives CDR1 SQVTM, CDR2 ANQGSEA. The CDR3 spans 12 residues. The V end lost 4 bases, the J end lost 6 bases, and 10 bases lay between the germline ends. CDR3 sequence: CSVGGIGQPQHF. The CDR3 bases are TGCAGCGTTGGAGGCATTGGTCAGCCCCAGCATTTT. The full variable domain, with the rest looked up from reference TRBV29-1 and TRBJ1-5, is SAVISQKPSRDICQRGTSLTIQCQVDSQVTMMFWYRQQPGQSLTLIATANQGSEATYESGFVIDKFPISRPNLTFSTLTVSNMSPEDSSIYLCSVGGIGQPQHFGDGTRLSIL.

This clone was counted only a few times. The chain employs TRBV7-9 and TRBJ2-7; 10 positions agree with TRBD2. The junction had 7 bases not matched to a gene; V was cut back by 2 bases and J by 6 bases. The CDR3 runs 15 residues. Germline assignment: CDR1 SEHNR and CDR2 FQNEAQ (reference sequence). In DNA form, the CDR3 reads TGTGCCAGCAGCTTATCCTCAGCGGGAGGGCGCGAGCAGTACTTC. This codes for CASSLSSAGGREQYF. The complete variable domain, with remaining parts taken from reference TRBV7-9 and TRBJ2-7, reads DTGVSQNPRHKITKRGQNVTFRCDPISEHNRLYWYRQTLGQGPEFLTYFQNEAQLEKSRLLSDRFSAERPKGSFSTLEIQRTEQGDSAMYLCASSLSSAGGREQYFGPGTRLTVT.

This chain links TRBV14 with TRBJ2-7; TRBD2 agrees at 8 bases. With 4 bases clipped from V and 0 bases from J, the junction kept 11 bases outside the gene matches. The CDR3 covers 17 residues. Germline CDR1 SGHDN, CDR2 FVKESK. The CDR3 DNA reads TGTGCCAGCAGCCGAGGAAGGATAGCGGGAAGCTCCTACGAGCAGTACTTC. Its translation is CASSRGRIAGSSYEQYF.

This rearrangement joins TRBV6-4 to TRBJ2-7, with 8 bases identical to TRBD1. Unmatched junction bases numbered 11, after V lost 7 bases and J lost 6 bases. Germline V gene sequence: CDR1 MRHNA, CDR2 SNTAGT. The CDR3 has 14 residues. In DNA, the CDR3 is TGTGCCAGCACTCGGAACAGGGGGTTTGGCGAGCAGTACGTC. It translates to CASTRNRGFGEQYV.

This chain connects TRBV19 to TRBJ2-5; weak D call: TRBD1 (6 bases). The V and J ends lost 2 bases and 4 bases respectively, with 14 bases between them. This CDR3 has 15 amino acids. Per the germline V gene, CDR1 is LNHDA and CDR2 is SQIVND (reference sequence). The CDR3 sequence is CASSIQQGIGETQYF. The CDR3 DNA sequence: TGTGCCAGTAGTATACAACAGGGTATCGGAGAGACCCAGTACTTC. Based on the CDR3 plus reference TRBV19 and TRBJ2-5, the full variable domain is DGGITQSPKYLFRKEGQNVTLSCEQNLNHDAMYWYRQDPGQGLRLIYYSQIVNDFQKGDIAEGYSVSREKKESFPLTVTSAQKNPTAFYLCASSIQQGIGETQYFGPGTRLLVL.